A single sample gave rise to the 7 T cell receptor beta chains below, sequenced in a study of cytotoxic CD8 clonotypes in ibrutinib-treated CLL. TCRdb's table, derived via immunoSEQ multiplex PCR, lists solely in-frame clones and lacks some. The table has hundreds of thousands of clones, 80% seen once; the top ten hold 6.5% to 8.5%. Sequencing used PBMCs, obtained before ibrutinib treatment. The receptors stem from a human donor with chronic lymphocytic leukemia.

The rearrangement uses TRBV13 and TRBJ2-7; D unresolved. This CDR3 is 15 amino acids long. Looked up from germline, CDR1 is PRHDT and CDR2 is FYEKMQ (reference sequence). V was pared by 3 bases and J by 2 bases, with 14 bases between. As DNA, the CDR3 is TGTGCCAGCAGCTTTCGAGGCCACGACCCCTACGAGCAGTACTTC. Its protein is CASSFRGHDPYEQYF.

This clone was counted only a few times. This chain uses TRBV18 with TRBJ2-3, with unresolved D. The CDR3 runs to 14 residues. The ends were cut back, 2 bases at V and 2 bases at J, with 8 bases in the middle. CDR1 and CDR2 (germline): KGHSH, LQKENI. The CDR3 is CASSPGRNTDTQYF. The CDR3 DNA is TGTGCCAGCTCACCAGGACGGAACACAGATACGCAGTATTTT.

The sample holds a few counts of this clone. The DNA of the CDR3 is TGTGCCAGCAGCCCAACAGGGGTATGGGGCTACACCTTC. This gives the protein CASSPTGVWGYTF. The J gene is TRBJ1-2, the V gene TRBV9; the match to TRBD1 covers 7 bases. CDR3 size: 13 residues. The V segment lost 4 bases and the J segment 8 bases; nucleotides outside the gene matches: 8. The germline V gene encodes CDR1 SGDLS and CDR2 YYNGEE.

The V call is TRBV27, the J call TRBJ2-7; D not resolved. The CDR3 length is 14 residues. The V gene lost 2 bases and the J gene lost 0 bases, with 8 bases spanning the gap. Looked up from germline, CDR1 is MNHEY and CDR2 is SMNVEV (reference sequence). This chain's CDR3 is CASSLGFRSYEQYF. DNA for the CDR3: TGTGCCAGCAGTTTAGGATTTCGCTCCTACGAGCAGTACTTC.

This clone showed up just a few times. V usage is TRBV27 and J usage is TRBJ2-7; 10 nucleotides agree with TRBD2. Germline V gives CDR1 MNHEY, CDR2 SMNVEV (reference sequence). V lost 3 bases and J lost 0; bases outside the gene matches: 8. The CDR3 is 17 residues long. Here the CDR3 DNA reads TGTGCCAGCAGTTTGGTCACCGGGACTAGCGTCTCCTACGAGCAGTACTTC. As protein: CASSLVTGTSVSYEQYF.

V and J are TRBV15 and TRBJ2-3, with 13 bases identical to TRBD2. Germline V gene sequence: CDR1 LNHNV, CDR2 YYDKDF (reference sequence). CDR3 length: 14 amino acids. V lost 1 base to trimming and J lost 10 bases; unmatched junction nucleotides: 2. CDR3 in DNA: TGTGCCACCAGCAGAGGGACTAGCGGGAGCGCGCAGTATTTT. Residues: CATSRGTSGSAQYF.

This chain links TRBV4-1 with TRBJ1-5; D possibly corresponds to TRBD1 (5 bases). V was pared by 4 bases and J by 1 base, with 8 bases between. The V gene's germline CDR1 is MGHRA and CDR2 YSYEKL. The CDR3 has 14 residues. The CDR3, as DNA: TGCGCCAGCAGCCTCGGGACCAGCAATCAGCCCCAGCATTTT. It encodes CASSLGTSNQPQHF.